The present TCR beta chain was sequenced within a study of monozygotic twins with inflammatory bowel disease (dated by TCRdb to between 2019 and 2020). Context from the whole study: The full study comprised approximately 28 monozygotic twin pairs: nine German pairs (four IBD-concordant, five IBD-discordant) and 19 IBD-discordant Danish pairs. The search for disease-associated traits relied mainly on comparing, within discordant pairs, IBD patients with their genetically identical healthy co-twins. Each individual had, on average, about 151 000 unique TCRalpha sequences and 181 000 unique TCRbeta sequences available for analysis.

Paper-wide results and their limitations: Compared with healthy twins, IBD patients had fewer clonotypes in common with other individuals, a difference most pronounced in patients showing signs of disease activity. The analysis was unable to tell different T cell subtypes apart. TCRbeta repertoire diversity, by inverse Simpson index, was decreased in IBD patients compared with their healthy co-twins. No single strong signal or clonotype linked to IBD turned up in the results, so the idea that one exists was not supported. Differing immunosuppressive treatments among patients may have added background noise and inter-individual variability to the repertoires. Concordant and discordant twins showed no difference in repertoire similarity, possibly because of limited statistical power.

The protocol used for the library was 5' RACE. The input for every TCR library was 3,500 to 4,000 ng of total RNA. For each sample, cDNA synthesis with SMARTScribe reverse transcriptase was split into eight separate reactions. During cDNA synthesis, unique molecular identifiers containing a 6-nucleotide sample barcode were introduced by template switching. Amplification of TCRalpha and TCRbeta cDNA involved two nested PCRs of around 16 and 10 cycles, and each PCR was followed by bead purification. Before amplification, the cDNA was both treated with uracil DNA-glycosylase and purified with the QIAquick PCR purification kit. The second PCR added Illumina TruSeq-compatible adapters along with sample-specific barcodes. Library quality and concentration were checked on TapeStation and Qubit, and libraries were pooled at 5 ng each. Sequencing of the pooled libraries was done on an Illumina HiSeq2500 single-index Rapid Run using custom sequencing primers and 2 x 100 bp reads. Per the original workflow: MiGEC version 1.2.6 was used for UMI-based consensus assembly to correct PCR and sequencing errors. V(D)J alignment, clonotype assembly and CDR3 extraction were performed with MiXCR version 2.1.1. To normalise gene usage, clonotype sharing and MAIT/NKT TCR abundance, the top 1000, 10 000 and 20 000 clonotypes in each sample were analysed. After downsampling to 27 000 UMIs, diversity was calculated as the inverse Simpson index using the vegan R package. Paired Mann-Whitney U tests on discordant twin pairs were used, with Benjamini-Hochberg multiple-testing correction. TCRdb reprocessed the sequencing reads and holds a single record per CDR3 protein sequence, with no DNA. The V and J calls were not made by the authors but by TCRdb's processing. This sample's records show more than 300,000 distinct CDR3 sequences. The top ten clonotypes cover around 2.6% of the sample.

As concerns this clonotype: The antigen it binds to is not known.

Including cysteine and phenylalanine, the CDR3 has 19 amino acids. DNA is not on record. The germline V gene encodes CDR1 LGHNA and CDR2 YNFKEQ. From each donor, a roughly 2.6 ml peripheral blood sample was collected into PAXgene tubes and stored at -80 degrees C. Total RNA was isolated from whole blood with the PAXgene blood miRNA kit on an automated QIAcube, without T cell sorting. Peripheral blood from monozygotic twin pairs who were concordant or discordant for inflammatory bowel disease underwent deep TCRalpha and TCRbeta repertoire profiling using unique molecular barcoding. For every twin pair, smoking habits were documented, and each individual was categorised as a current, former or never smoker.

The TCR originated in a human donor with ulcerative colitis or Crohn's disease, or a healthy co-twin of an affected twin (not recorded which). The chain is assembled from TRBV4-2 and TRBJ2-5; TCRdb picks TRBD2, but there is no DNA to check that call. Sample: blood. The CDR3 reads CASSQDRGSEEASQETQYF.